This T cell receptor (beta chain) emerged from a study of shared clonotypes between healthy human individuals. The CDR3 has 13 amino acids. The V and J ends lost 1 base and 4 bases respectively, with 7 bases between them. CDR1 is SGHVS, CDR2 FNYEAQ, per germline. Points on this clone: Its antigen is unknown.

Points from the study as a whole: Among donors, clonotype sharing was expected to be affected by sequencing depth. Relative to memory subsets, naive subsets generally showed larger estimated richness.

The protocol was immunoSEQ multiplex PCR, while the TCRdb copy is restricted to in-frame clones and leaves out a portion. Among more than 2,000,000 clones listed, more than 90% were seen once. The source material was naive CD4+ T cells sorted from blood. Subset reported: CD45RA+ positively selected. The receptor comes from a young man in good health. The gene calls are TRBV7-6 and TRBJ2-5; D gene uncertain. DNA for the CDR3: TGTGCCAGCAGCTTAGTTGGGGTAGAGACCCAGTACTTC. Residues: CASSLVGVETQYF.